These T cell receptor beta chains were read from a single sample in a study of regulatory T cells in long-lasting Graves disease. TCRdb re-analysed the multiplex PCR reads in MiXCR, keeping a single row per CDR3 protein. The sample consists of about 210,000 distinct CDR3 sequences, approximately 19% of them appearing once. The same sample was also studied in work on T cells in Graves' hyperthyroidism and ophthalmopathy.

Sequencing used peripheral blood mononuclear cells (PBMCs), obtained at new diagnosis, from a patient treated with antithyroid drugs. These receptors all come from a woman in her 30s with Graves disease. Each CDR3 is given with its conserved first and last residue.

>TRBV12-3/TRBV12-4|15|TRBJ2-1
CASSWTSGFNNEQFF
>TRBV20-1|14|TRBJ2-3
CSARGLESTDTQYF
>TRBV28|15|TRBJ1-4
CASSFAGVVGEKLFF
>TRBV7-9|16|TRBJ2-1
CASSALAGAHYNEQFF
>TRBV18|15|TRBJ1-5
CASATGGRSNQPQHF
>TRBV30|13|TRBJ2-1
CAWSGTVYNEQFF
>TRBV11-2|14|TRBJ1-1
CASSPSDGNTEAFF
>TRBV20-1|15|TRBJ1-2
CSARAGQGRTGGYTF
>TRBV6-2/TRBV6-3|13|TRBJ1-1
CASSSRGGAEAFF
>TRBV20-1|15|TRBJ1-6
CSARVMGTGDSPLHF
>TRBV11-2|16|TRBJ1-4
CASSLVGAGPNEKLFF
>TRBV4-2|14|TRBJ2-2
CASQRFANTGELFF
>TRBV12-3/TRBV12-4|14|TRBJ2-2
CASSLRGKTGELFF
>TRBV6-2/TRBV6-3|16|TRBJ2-2
CASSPRIPPNTGELFF
>TRBV29-1|13|TRBJ2-7
CSVEEGSGYEQYF
>TRBV18|13|TRBJ1-4
CASSTGVAEKLFF
>TRBV10-1|14|TRBJ2-1
CASSRAPLGNEQFF
>TRBV27|13|TRBJ2-3
CASSSTGESTQYF
>TRBV28|15|TRBJ2-7
CASSRGAPILHEQYF
>TRBV2|13|TRBJ2-5
CASSEAQRETQYF
>TRBV27|16|TRBJ1-6
CASSLPPGSYNSPLHF
>TRBV20-1|15|TRBJ1-6
CSAREGRGRNSPLHF
>TRBV5-1|16|TRBJ1-1
CASSLTGVGANTEAFF
>TRBV7-2|15|TRBJ1-1
CASSLAARLNTEAFF
>TRBV5-1|14|TRBJ1-2
CASSGTGTPYGYTF
>TRBV25-1|17|TRBJ2-1
CASSDKPQRSSYNEQFF
>TRBV6-2/TRBV6-3|14|TRBJ1-2
CASSLQGQGYGYTF
>TRBV2|19|TRBJ2-3
CASTEMGDMGLSPLDTQYF
>TRBV4-1|15|TRBJ2-7
CASSQEWESSYEQYF
>TRBV3-1|14|TRBJ2-5
CASSPQPGVETQYF
>TRBV28|13|TRBJ1-1
CASSLNMNTEAFF
>TRBV28|17|TRBJ2-1
CASSLGTGLAGGGEQFF
>TRBV5-1|15|TRBJ2-1
CASSSASYQGNEQFF
>TRBV3-1|16|TRBJ2-1
CASSPESGSSYNEQFF
>TRBV6-2/TRBV6-3|17|TRBJ2-5
CASSYGTSGRNQETQYF
>TRBV28|13|TRBJ1-2
CASSPYRYSGYTF
>TRBV28|15|TRBJ1-6
CASSLDRGRRSPLHF
>TRBV2|12|TRBJ1-1
CASRSHHTEAFF
>TRBV28|14|TRBJ1-1
CASSRQGWNTEAFF
>TRBV7-9|14|TRBJ1-2
CASSLAPGKYGYTF
>TRBV12-5|20|TRBJ2-7
CASGLVLSALESGGLYEQYF
>TRBV10-1|15|TRBJ2-5
CASGPGLAGGETQYF
>TRBV5-4|11|TRBJ2-3
CASSSDYGDLF
>TRBV5-8|13|TRBJ2-7
CASSAGFSYEQYF
>TRBV19|13|TRBJ2-1
CASISGGWNEQFF
>TRBV3-1|14|TRBJ1-1
CASSLGQGANEVFF
>TRBV24-1|15|TRBJ1-2
CATSAWTGGDYGYTF
>TRBV11-2|14|TRBJ2-7
CASSPTRPGIEQYF
>TRBV4-1|15|TRBJ1-2
CASSQVGQGNYGYTF
>TRBV11-2|13|TRBJ2-1
CASSSAGDYEQFF